The source of this T cell receptor (beta chain) is a study of blood T cell repertoires in COVID-19. Ages ranged from roughly 18 to 100 years, with residence in 24 US areas. Exposed enrollees encountered a COVID-19 case at some point within 2 weeks before study entry. Some clones are missing from TCRdb's copy, which holds only in-frame ones; the method was immunoSEQ multiplex PCR. Of 250,000 or so clones in the sample, approximately 88% were seen once. V was clipped by 5 bases and J by 4 bases, with 21 bases between them. Germline loops: CDR1 SEHNR, CDR2 FQNEAQ (reference sequence). This CDR3 spans 17 amino acids.

The V gene is TRBV7-9, the J gene TRBJ1-5; possible D gene TRBD1, 6 bases. Material for sequencing was PBMCs or T cells enriched from blood (not recorded which). The clonotype comes from a woman in her thirties who had been exposed to COVID-19. Written as DNA, the CDR3 is TGTGCCAGCAGCGCCGGGACACATGCCATGGGTAATCAGCCCCAGCATTTT. It specifies CASSAGTHAMGNQPQHF.